These T cell receptor beta chains were read from a single sample in a study of blood T cells in healthy people across ages. TCRdb redid the calling of the 5' RACE reads with MiXCR, one entry per CDR3 protein. This table holds some 1.5 million distinct CDR3 sequences, about 28% found once. Specimen: blood. The receptors here all came from a woman in her 30s in good health. CDR3s include the opening cysteine and the closing phenylalanine or tryptophan. The D gene is left open where the match is weak. Expanded clones get a size class; other rows say once, few or many, or leave the size out.

TGCAGTGTCACGGGACAGGGGAACACAGATACGCAGTATTTT CSVTGQGNTDTQYF TRBV20-1 - TRBD1 TRBJ2-3
TGTGCCAGCAGCCTCCGGGTAGCGGGGTCCTACGAGCAGTACTTC CASSLRVAGSYEQYF TRBV7-2 many TRBD2 TRBJ2-7
TGTGCCAGCAGTGAAGTGAGGGCGGCGGAGCAGTACTTC CASSEVRAAEQYF TRBV6-1 few - TRBJ2-7
TGCGCCAGCAGCCAAGAGGCGGCCGGGAAAAACATTCAGTACTTC CASSQEAAGKNIQYF TRBV4-3 many - TRBJ2-4
TGTGCCAGCAGTTTAGCGAGGTCTAGCGGGAGAGCCGGAGATACGCAGTATTTT CASSLARSSGRAGDTQYF TRBV12-3/TRBV12-4 few TRBD2 TRBJ2-3
TGTGCCAGCAGTTTAAACGCCGGAGAGACCCAGTACTTC CASSLNAGETQYF TRBV12-3/TRBV12-4 many - TRBJ2-5
TGCAGTGCCCCGCTCGCGTCTGGAGCGGGGGCTGGGGATGAGCAGTTCTTC CSAPLASGAGAGDEQFF TRBV20-1 many TRBD2 TRBJ2-1
TGCGCCAGCAGCTTGGTTGGAGGCTTTGGAGGCTACACCTTC CASSLVGGFGGYTF TRBV5-1 many - TRBJ1-2
TGTGCCACAGAGACCGGGACAGGGGGGACAGATACGCAGTATTTT CATETGTGGTDTQYF TRBV10-3 many TRBD1 TRBJ2-3
TGTGCCATCAGGCTGGGGGGAATAACTGAAGCTTTCTTT CAIRLGGITEAFF TRBV10-3 few - TRBJ1-1
TGTGCCAGCAGCTTCCCACTAGAGCGCACAGATACGCAGTATTTT CASSFPLERTDTQYF TRBV7-3 few - TRBJ2-3
TGTGCCTGGAGTGTACTGGGAAGAAGCTACGAGCAGTACTTC CAWSVLGRSYEQYF TRBV30 - - TRBJ2-7
TGCGCCAGCAGTGAGCGTCGGCAGGGACGCACAGATACGCAGTATTTT CASSERRQGRTDTQYF TRBV10-1 few - TRBJ2-3
TGTGCCAGCAGGCGTCGATATATGGGGGACACTGAAGCTTTCTTT CASRRRYMGDTEAFF TRBV12-3/TRBV12-4 - - TRBJ1-1
TGCGCCAGCAGCCGGGACGCGGGAAACACCATATATTTT CASSRDAGNTIYF TRBV5-1 few - TRBJ1-3
TGTGCCAGCAGCCTCAGACTAGCGGGACTGAGGGAGACCCAGTACTTC CASSLRLAGLRETQYF TRBV7-2 many TRBD2 TRBJ2-5
TGTGCCACCAGTGACCCAACAGGGGGCCAAGAGACCCAGTACTTC CATSDPTGGQETQYF TRBV24-1 - TRBD1 TRBJ2-5
TGCGCCAGCAGCGCTTTAGAAGGGATACGCGGCTACACCTTC CASSALEGIRGYTF TRBV5-1 few - TRBJ1-2
TGTGCCAGCAGTTCCCCCGATCGGGACGACACTGAAGCTTTCTTT CASSSPDRDDTEAFF TRBV6-6 few - TRBJ1-1
TGTGCCAGTAGTATTAGTACAGACTCCTACAATGAGCAGTTCTTC CASSISTDSYNEQFF TRBV19 - - TRBJ2-1
TGCGCCAGCAGGTCCAGGACGGATTCCTCCTACGAGCAGTACTTC CASRSRTDSSYEQYF TRBV5-1 many - TRBJ2-7
TGTGCCAGCAGCTCGCCGGACAGGGTTGGAAACACCATATATTTT CASSSPDRVGNTIYF TRBV7-9 once TRBD1 TRBJ1-3
TGTGCCAGCAGCTTAGAGTTCGGGGGGGGCATTCAGTACTTC CASSLEFGGGIQYF TRBV7-2 - TRBD2 TRBJ2-4
TGTGCCAGCAGCGCCTACGGGGTTGGACAGCCCCCCTACGAGCAGTACTTC CASSAYGVGQPPYEQYF TRBV9 many - TRBJ2-7
TGTGCCAGCATCACAGGGTTCAGGACTGAAGCTTTCTTT CASITGFRTEAFF TRBV28 - - TRBJ1-1
TGTGCCAGCGGGGGGGACCTACGGGGGTCCGAGACCCAGTACTTC CASGGDLRGSETQYF TRBV9 many TRBD2 TRBJ2-5
TGTGCCAGCAGTTATGGACTCCGAAATGAGCAGTTCTTC CASSYGLRNEQFF TRBV12-3/TRBV12-4 many - TRBJ2-1
TGTGCCAGCAGCGCAACAGGGGAGTCGGACATTCAGTACTTC CASSATGESDIQYF TRBV9 many TRBD1 TRBJ2-4
TGCGCCAGCAGGCCTACCGGACCGCCTCAGCCCCAGCATTTT CASRPTGPPQPQHF TRBV5-1 - - TRBJ1-5
TGTGCCAGCGGAGGAGGACTAGCGGACCCCTACAATGAGCAGTTCTTC CASGGGLADPYNEQFF TRBV12-3/TRBV12-4 - TRBD2 TRBJ2-1
TGTGCCAGCAGCGGGACGGCCTCTGGGGCCAACGTCCTGACTTTC CASSGTASGANVLTF TRBV9 many - TRBJ2-6
TGCAGTGCTAGTTCGGGACTAGCGGGATTAAAAGAGACCCAGTACTTC CSASSGLAGLKETQYF TRBV20-1 - TRBD2 TRBJ2-5
TGCAGCGGAGGCGGACTAGCGGGGGGAGAGACCCAGTACTTC CSGGGLAGGETQYF TRBV29-1 few TRBD2 TRBJ2-5